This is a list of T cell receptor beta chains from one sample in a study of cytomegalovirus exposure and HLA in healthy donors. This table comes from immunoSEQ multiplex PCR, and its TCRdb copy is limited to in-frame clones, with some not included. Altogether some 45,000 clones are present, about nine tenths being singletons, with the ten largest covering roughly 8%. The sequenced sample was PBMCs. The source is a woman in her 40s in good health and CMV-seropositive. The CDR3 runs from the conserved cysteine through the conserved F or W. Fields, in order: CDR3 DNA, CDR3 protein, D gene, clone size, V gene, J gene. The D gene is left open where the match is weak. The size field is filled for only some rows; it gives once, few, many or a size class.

TGTGCCAGTACCCGGTCTGGCGGAAGATTGGAGACCCAGTACTTC	CASTRSGGRLETQYF	NA	NA	TRBV19	TRBJ2-5
TGCGCCAGCAGCATTACCGGGACAGGGGGTGAGCAGTACTTC	CASSITGTGGEQYF	TRBD1	NA	TRBV5-1	TRBJ2-7
TGCGCCAGCAGCTTGGGGACAGGAACTGGAAACACCATATATTTT	CASSLGTGTGNTIYF	TRBD1	NA	TRBV5-1	TRBJ1-3
TGTGCCAGCAGTCACCATCCCCCGGACAGGGAGGGGGGCTACACCTTC	CASSHHPPDREGGYTF	TRBD1	NA	TRBV11-2	TRBJ1-2
TGTGCCAGCAGCGGCGGGGTATCTGGGGCCAACGCCCTGACTTTC	CASSGGVSGANALTF	NA	NA	TRBV7-9	TRBJ2-6
TGTGCCAGTAGCGGCGGGAGAGGGTACGAGCAGTACTTC	CASSGGRGYEQYF	TRBD2	NA	TRBV19	TRBJ2-7
TGTGCCAGCAGCGTCGATCAGCGGGCTGGCACAGATACGCAGTATTTT	CASSVDQRAGTDTQYF	NA	NA	TRBV9	TRBJ2-3
TGTGCCAGCAGTTTCCCACCGGGCTACGAGCAGTACTTC	CASSFPPGYEQYF	NA	NA	TRBV28	TRBJ2-7
TGTGCCAGCTCACCAAGGGGGGGAGAGCAGTACTTC	CASSPRGGEQYF	NA	NA	TRBV18	TRBJ2-7
TGTGCCACCAGCAGAGATAAGGCCCGGGGAGAAGCTTTCTTT	CATSRDKARGEAFF	NA	once	TRBV15	TRBJ1-1
TGTGCCAGTAGACACGCGGAGGGCCAGGGGGCGAGGACTGAAGCTTTCTTT	CASRHAEGQGARTEAFF	TRBD1	NA	TRBV19	TRBJ1-1
TGTGCCAGCAGCCCACAGGGGGCGCACGGGGCCAACGTCCTGACTTTC	CASSPQGAHGANVLTF	TRBD1	NA	TRBV7-3	TRBJ2-6
TGTGCCAGCAGCCGGGACAGGTCCGCCTCTGGGGCCAACGTCCTGACTTTC	CASSRDRSASGANVLTF	TRBD1	NA	TRBV27	TRBJ2-6
TGTGCCAGCAGTGAAGGGACTAGCGGGAGGGCCTGGGAGACCCAGTACTTC	CASSEGTSGRAWETQYF	TRBD2	NA	TRBV2	TRBJ2-5
TGTGCCAGCAGTTCCCCGGGACAGGGGTATCAGCCCCAGCATTTT	CASSSPGQGYQPQHF	TRBD1	NA	TRBV27	TRBJ1-5
TGTGCCAGCGGGCAGGGGCCGAACACCGGGGAGCTGTTTTTT	CASGQGPNTGELFF	NA	NA	TRBV2	TRBJ2-2
TGTGCCAGCAGTGATAGCGGGAGCTCCTACAATGAGCAGTTCTTC	CASSDSGSSYNEQFF	TRBD2	NA	TRBV25-1	TRBJ2-1
TGTGCCAGCAGCCAACGACAGGGAACCGAGACCCAGTACTTC	CASSQRQGTETQYF	TRBD1	NA	TRBV11-2	TRBJ2-5